These 27 T cell receptor beta chains originate from one sample sequenced in a study of technical replicates of blood from a few donors. The repertoire was sequenced with immunoSEQ multiplex PCR; TCRdb's copy has only in-frame clones and lacks some. The table records just over 95,000 clones, about 95% of them present only once. Sequences were obtained from T cells isolated from PBMCs. The receptor set was obtained from a human donor in good health.

This sequence joins TRBV5-6 and TRBJ2-1; 8 bases map to TRBD2. Trimming removed 3 bases from V and 0 bases from J; junction bases left unmatched: 2. In germline, CDR1 is SGHDT, CDR2 YYEEEE. The CDR3 extends over 15 amino acids. The CDR3 region has the DNA TGTGCCAGCAGCTGGAGCGGGAGCTCCTACAATGAGCAGTTCTTC. This encodes CASSWSGSSYNEQFF. The full variable domain, rest sourced from reference TRBV5-6 and TRBJ2-1, is DAGVTQSPTHLIKTRGQQVTLRCSPKSGHDTVSWYQQALGQGPQFIFQYYEEEERQRGNFPDRFSGHQFPNYSSELNVNALLLGDSALYLCASSWSGSSYNEQFFGPGTRLTVL.

This sequence joins TRBV5-6 and TRBJ2-5, with TRBD1 as a possible D gene (6 bases). With 4 bases removed from V and 5 bases from J, the gap between germline ends came to 12 bases. CDR3 length: 13 amino acids. Looked up from germline, CDR1 is SGHDT and CDR2 is YYEEEE. In DNA, the CDR3 is TGTGCCAGCAGCCTGAGGGGGTCGGAGACCCAGTACTTC. The encoded protein is CASSLRGSETQYF.

In DNA, the CDR3 is TGTGCCTGGAGCCCCAAGGGGAACCGTGGCTACACCTTC. It is translated as CAWSPKGNRGYTF. The V and J genes are TRBV30 and TRBJ1-2; TRBD1 might be the D (5 bases). The CDR3 has 13 residues. V shed 3 bases and J shed 7 bases, with 15 bases lying between them. Germline CDR1 is GTSNPN and CDR2 is SVGIG (reference sequence). Full variable domain (rest looked up from reference TRBV30 and TRBJ1-2): SQTIHQWPATLVQPVGSPLSLECTVEGTSNPNLYWYRQAAGRGLQLLFYSVGIGQISSEVPQNLSASRPQDRQFILSSKKLLLSDSGFYLCAWSPKGNRGYTFGSGTRLTVV.

The chain recombines TRBV29-1 with TRBJ1-4, with 7 bases identical to TRBD1. This CDR3 is built from 13 residues. With V trimmed by 7 bases and J by 7 bases, 9 bases remained unmatched. CDR1 is SQVTM and CDR2 is ANQGSEA in the germline V gene. CDR3 sequence reads: CSAMDRQREKLFF. DNA for the CDR3: TGCAGCGCCATGGACAGGCAGCGTGAAAAACTGTTTTTT.

J is TRBJ2-1 and V is TRBV4-1, with D perhaps matching TRBD2 (6 bases). The CDR3 runs 13 residues. Trimming shortened V by 0 bases and J by 10 bases, and 10 bases separated the two germline ends. Germline values: CDR1 MGHRA, CDR2 YSYEKL. The CDR3 protein is CASSQEEGREQFF. The CDR3 DNA is TGCGCCAGCAGCCAAGAGGAGGGGAGAGAGCAGTTCTTC.

Here the CDR3 reads CASRPDSPYEQYF. The CDR3 DNA reads as TGTGCCAGCAGACCAGACAGTCCCTACGAGCAGTACTTC. The chain links TRBV2 to TRBJ2-5; D perhaps matches TRBD1 (5 bases). The closer fit of TRBJ2-7 to the DNA end suggests the J call may be wrong. The CDR3 runs to 13 residues. Germline-derived CDR1 and CDR2 are SNHLY and FYNNEI.

V usage is TRBV7-3 and J usage is TRBJ2-1, with 14 bases that match TRBD2. Germline CDR1 SGHTA, CDR2 FQGTGA. Unmatched junction bases numbered 4, after V lost 3 bases and J lost 6 bases. The CDR3 totals 16 residues. CDR3 loop: CASSFATSGRGNEQFF. The CDR3 DNA follows: TGTGCCAGCAGCTTTGCGACTAGCGGGAGGGGCAATGAGCAGTTCTTC. Combining the CDR3 with reference TRBV7-3 and TRBJ2-1 gives the whole variable domain GAGVSQTPSNKVTEKGKYVELRCDPISGHTALYWYRQSLGQGPEFLIYFQGTGAADDSGLPNDRFFAVRPEGSVSTLKIQRTERGDSAVYLCASSFATSGRGNEQFFGPGTRLTVL.

The J gene is TRBJ2-7, the V gene TRBV29-1; 13 nucleotides match TRBD2. The CDR3 spans 15 residues. V was pared by 0 bases and J by 2 bases, with 1 base of the junction left unmatched. CDR1 is SQVTM and CDR2 is ANQGSEA in the germline V gene. The CDR3 is CSVEEGLAGPYEQYF. CDR3 nucleotides: TGCAGCGTTGAAGAGGGACTAGCGGGACCCTACGAGCAGTACTTC.

V and J are TRBV19 and TRBJ1-5, with 8 bases aligning to TRBD1. Germline V lookup: CDR1 LNHDA, CDR2 SQIVND (reference sequence). V was clipped by 3 bases and J by 3 bases; unmatched bases: 4. This CDR3 has 15 residues. CDR3 residues: CASSMSRGHNQPQHF. The CDR3 bases are TGTGCCAGTAGTATGAGCAGGGGGCACAATCAGCCCCAGCATTTT.

The chain has TRBV27 and TRBJ2-3, with 7 bases lining up with TRBD1. The CDR3 runs to 16 residues. V dropped 8 bases and J dropped 0; count of bases not matched to a gene: 11. Germline CDR1 MNHEY, CDR2 SMNVEV (reference sequence). The CDR3 region is CASALSNRGSTDTQYF. In DNA form, the CDR3 reads TGTGCCAGCGCCCTCTCTAACAGGGGAAGCACAGATACGCAGTATTTT.

The chain links TRBV7-3 to TRBJ2-3, with D possibly matching TRBD2 (6 bases). Trimming removed 5 bases from V and 2 bases from J, with 14 bases in between. The CDR3 runs to 15 residues. Germline V gene sequence: CDR1 SGHTA, CDR2 FQGTGA. The CDR3 region has the DNA TGTGCCAGCAGCATCGGCGGGACTGACACAGATACGCAGTATTTT. As protein: CASSIGGTDTDTQYF.

This clone came up once. The chain has TRBV5-1 and TRBJ2-3, with 9 nucleotides matching TRBD1. The length of the CDR3 is 15 residues. The ends lost 0 bases at V and 1 base at J; junction bases unmatched: 0. Per the germline V gene, CDR1 is SGHRS and CDR2 is YFSETQ. This chain's CDR3 is CASSLGTGGTDTQYF. Written as DNA, the CDR3 is TGCGCCAGCAGCTTGGGGACAGGGGGCACAGATACGCAGTATTTT.

This clone appeared a few times. V usage is TRBV7-9 and J usage is TRBJ2-3; TRBD2 agrees at 8 bases. The trim removed 5 bases at V and 1 base at J, leaving 5 bases unmatched. The CDR3 extends over 15 amino acids. The V gene's germline CDR1 is SEHNR and CDR2 FQNEAQ (reference sequence). The CDR3 bases are TGTGCCAGCAGCGCCCGGACTAGCCGCACAGATACGCAGTATTTT. Protein product: CASSARTSRTDTQYF.

Only one count was recorded for this clone. The chain has TRBV27 and TRBJ1-1; the D gene is possibly TRBD1 (6 bases). The V gene's germline CDR1 is MNHEY and CDR2 SMNVEV (reference sequence). The CDR3 contains 14 residues. Trimming removed 6 bases at V and 0 bases at J, with 11 bases between. CDR3 in amino acids: CASSRTVMNTEAFF. CDR3 in DNA: TGTGCCAGCAGCCGGACAGTCATGAACACTGAAGCTTTCTTT.

The chain combines TRBV7-8 with TRBJ2-1; a weak D match, TRBD2 (5 bases). Germline V CDR1 and CDR2: SGHVS, FQNEAQ. V lost 5 bases and J lost 0, with 17 bases in between. This CDR3 is built from 17 residues. CDR3 sequence: CASSKEIFGVSYNEQFF. The DNA for the CDR3 is TGTGCCAGCAGCAAAGAAATTTTCGGGGTCTCCTACAATGAGCAGTTCTTC.

V is TRBV30 and J is TRBJ2-3; D may be TRBD1 (6 bases). CDR3 length equals 14 residues. Between the trimmed V and J ends, which lost 4 bases and 4 bases, there was a span of 15 bases. Germline CDR1 GTSNPN, CDR2 SVGIG (reference sequence). In DNA form, the CDR3 reads TGTGCCTGGAATAAGGGGGTCTGGCCAGATACGCAGTATTTT. Protein product: CAWNKGVWPDTQYF.

This clone has a handful of counts. This chain uses TRBV12-5 with TRBJ2-4, with D possibly being TRBD2 (6 bases). V dropped 2 bases and J dropped 9 bases, with 14 bases sitting between them. Germline V gives CDR1 LGHNT, CDR2 FRNRAP. This CDR3 is built from 14 residues. CDR3: CASGLSQGGGIQYF. The CDR3 coding sequence is TGTGCTAGTGGTTTGTCCCAGGGAGGAGGCATTCAGTACTTC. Full variable domain (remainder filled in from reference TRBV12-5 and TRBJ2-4): DARVTQTPRHKVTEMGQEVTMRCQPILGHNTVFWYRQTMMQGLELLAYFRNRAPLDDSGMPKDRFSAEMPDATLATLKIQPSEPRDSAVYFCASGLSQGGGIQYFGAGTRLSVL.

This rearrangement joins TRBV27 to TRBJ1-2; 10 nucleotides match TRBD1. The CDR3 is 13 amino acids. The junction had 1 base not matched to a gene; V was cut back by 4 bases and J by 5 bases. Germline values: CDR1 MNHEY, CDR2 SMNVEV (reference sequence). CDR3 residues: CASSWDRGYGYTF. The CDR3 nucleotides read TGTGCCAGCAGTTGGGACAGGGGTTATGGCTACACCTTC.

This rearrangement joins TRBV7-8 to TRBJ2-7, with a weak D call TRBD2 (6 bases). CDR1 is SGHVS and CDR2 is FQNEAQ in the germline V gene. CDR3 length equals 14 residues. The V end was cut by 4 bases, the J end by 4 bases, with 14 bases between. Here the CDR3 DNA reads TGTGCCAGCAGCTCACCGGGACTCCGATACGAGCAGTACTTC. Its translation is CASSSPGLRYEQYF.

The chain uses TRBV18 and TRBJ2-4; 9 positions agree with TRBD1. This CDR3 region has 15 residues. Germline CDR1 is KGHSH and CDR2 is LQKENI. V lost 5 bases, J lost 7 bases, and 9 bases stayed unmatched. The CDR3 coding sequence is TGTGCCAGCTCAACTAATGCGGGACAGGGCAACATTCAGTACTTC. This gives the protein CASSTNAGQGNIQYF.

V and J are TRBV2 and TRBJ2-5, with 8 bases identical to TRBD1. The junction had 5 bases not matched to a gene; V was cut back by 1 base and J by 4 bases. The CDR3 has 15 amino acids. Germline V gene data show CDR1 as SNHLY and CDR2 as FYNNEI. The CDR3 sequence is CASSEDLQGGETQYF. CDR3 coding DNA: TGTGCCAGCAGTGAAGATTTACAGGGGGGAGAGACCCAGTACTTC.

The gene calls are TRBV30 and TRBJ2-7; 14 positions agree with TRBD2. J was trimmed by 7 bases and V by 0 bases; bases with no gene match: 11. The CDR3 consists of 17 residues. Per germline, CDR1 GTSNPN and CDR2 SVGIG (reference sequence). CDR3 sequence reads: CAWSVLGLAGGRREQYF. The CDR3 DNA is TGTGCCTGGAGTGTACTTGGACTAGCGGGAGGCCGGAGGGAGCAGTACTTC.

The V gene is TRBV27, the J gene TRBJ2-7; the D is unclear. Trimming took off 1 base at V and 4 bases at J, with 8 bases between the two ends. The CDR3 sequence is 13 residues long. The germline V gene has CDR1 MNHEY and CDR2 SMNVEV (reference sequence). As DNA, the CDR3 is TGTGCCAGCAGTTTATTCCCCGGTTACGAGCAGTACTTC. Amino acids: CASSLFPGYEQYF.

The chain employs TRBV7-2 and TRBJ2-7; TRBD1 might be the D (5 bases). Germline assignment: CDR1 SGHTA and CDR2 FQGNSA. The CDR3 sequence is 13 residues long. Between the trimmed V and J ends, which lost 3 bases and 0 bases, there was a span of 6 bases. CDR3 region: CASSFRDSYEQYF. DNA of the CDR3: TGTGCCAGCAGCTTCAGGGACTCCTACGAGCAGTACTTC.

The CDR3 is CASSLLTAEAFF. Written as DNA, the CDR3 is TGTGCCAGCAGCTTGTTGACAGCCGAAGCTTTCTTT. The gene calls are TRBV5-6 and TRBJ1-1; maybe TRBD1 (5 bases). CDR3 length equals 12 residues. In germline, CDR1 is SGHDT, CDR2 YYEEEE. Trimming took off 1 base at V and 8 bases at J, with 9 bases between the two ends.

The chain recombines TRBV7-9 with TRBJ1-3; TRBD1 agrees at 7 bases. This CDR3 is built from 18 residues. The junction had 13 bases not matched to a gene; V was cut back by 5 bases and J by 0 bases. Germline CDR1 SEHNR, CDR2 FQNEAQ (reference sequence). This CDR3 is CASSEGGGTVSSGNTIYF. The CDR3 DNA reads TGTGCCAGCAGCGAGGGGGGCGGGACAGTGAGCTCTGGAAACACCATATATTTT.

This chain joins TRBV6-5 and TRBJ2-1, with a possible D match to TRBD2 (5 bases). Trimming left V 2 bases short and J 1 base short, with 6 bases between. Germline CDR1 is MNHEY and CDR2 is SVGAGI. The CDR3 consists of 14 residues. The CDR3 sequence is CASSYPGSYNEQFF. The CDR3, as DNA: TGTGCCAGCAGTTACCCGGGATCCTACAATGAGCAGTTCTTC.